This T cell receptor (beta chain) was sequenced for a study of beta chain features in type 1 diabetes. Whole-study results and caveats: Within patients, naive, central memory and Treg TCRB repertoires seemed more similar than within healthy donors. Moderately but significantly shorter TCRB CDR3s were found in Type 1 diabetes patients in all four CD4+ subsets. At VDJ recombination sites, type 1 diabetes patients had fewer insertions and more deleted nucleotides.

Trimming stripped 10 bases from V and 1 base from J, with 16 bases between. Germline V lookup: CDR1 MDHEN, CDR2 SYDVKM. The CDR3 has 14 amino acids. About this clone itself: What it binds is not known.

The study reverse transcribed the entire isolated RNA, so it sequenced expressed TCRB transcripts. Some 3.6 million reads on average were seen across naive, central memory and regulatory T cell samples. Produced via immunoSEQ multiplex PCR; TCRdb's table is partial and in-frame only. The sample lists 350,000 to 400,000 clones; approximately 12% were seen once. The sequenced material came from naive CD4+ T cells from blood. The chain links TRBV28 to TRBJ1-2; weak D call: TRBD1 (5 bases). This sequence originates from a young woman with type 1 diabetes. This chain's CDR3 is CATHGEGLNYGYTF. CDR3 nucleotides: TGTGCCACCCACGGGGAGGGGCTTAACTATGGCTACACCTTC.